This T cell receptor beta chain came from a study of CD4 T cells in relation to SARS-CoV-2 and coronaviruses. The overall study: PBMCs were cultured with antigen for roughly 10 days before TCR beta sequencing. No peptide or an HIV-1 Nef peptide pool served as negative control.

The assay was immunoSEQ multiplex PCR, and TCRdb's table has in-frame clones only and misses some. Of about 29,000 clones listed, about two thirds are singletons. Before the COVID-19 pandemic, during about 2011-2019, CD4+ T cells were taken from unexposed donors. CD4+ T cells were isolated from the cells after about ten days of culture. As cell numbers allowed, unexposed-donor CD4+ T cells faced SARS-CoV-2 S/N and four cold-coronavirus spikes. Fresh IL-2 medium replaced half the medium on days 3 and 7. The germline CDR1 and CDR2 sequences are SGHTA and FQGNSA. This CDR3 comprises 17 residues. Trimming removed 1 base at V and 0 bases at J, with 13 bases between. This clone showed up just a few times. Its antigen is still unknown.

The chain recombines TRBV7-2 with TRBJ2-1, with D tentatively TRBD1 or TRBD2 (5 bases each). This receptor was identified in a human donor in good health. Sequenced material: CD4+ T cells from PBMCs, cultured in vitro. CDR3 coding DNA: TGTGCCAGCAGCTTAGAGGGACGGTGGGGCTCCTACAATGAGCAGTTCTTC. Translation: CASSLEGRWGSYNEQFF.